These T cell receptor beta chains were read from a single sample in a study of T cells after yellow fever vaccination. TCRdb called the 5' RACE reads again in MiXCR, with one record for every CDR3 protein. In the table there are fewer than 350,000 distinct CDR3 sequences, over 3.5% of which are singletons. This specimen was PBMCs, taken 15 days after the yellow fever booster vaccination. The receptors stem from a man aged 18 to 29 who received the YFV17D yellow fever vaccine. Each CDR3 is given with its conserved first and last residue. A D gene is named only where the DNA matches it firmly. Part of the rows lack a size; the others show once, few, many or a class for expanded clones.

v_call	j_call	d_call	clone_size	cdr3_nt	cdr3_aa
TRBV2	TRBJ2-5	TRBD2	few	TGTGCCAGTCTCCCTAGCGGGGGAGCAGGGACCCAGTACTTC	CASLPSGGAGTQYF
TRBV12-3/TRBV12-4	TRBJ1-3	-	many	TGTGCCAGCAGTTCCGACATCTCTGGAAACACCATATATTTT	CASSSDISGNTIYF
TRBV20-1	TRBJ1-6	TRBD1	many	TGCAGTGCCAGATTCCCAGACAGGGCCTATAATTCACCCCTCCACTTT	CSARFPDRAYNSPLHF
TRBV20-1	TRBJ2-2	TRBD2	once	TGCAGTGCTCCACCTGCGGGGGGCACCGGGGAGCTGTTTTTT	CSAPPAGGTGELFF
TRBV20-1	TRBJ2-3	TRBD1	-	TGCAGTGCTAGACCCAGGACAGGGGCAGATACGCAGTATTTT	CSARPRTGADTQYF
TRBV4-1	TRBJ2-2	TRBD1	many	TGCGCCAGCAGCCAGCCCGGGACAGGTCACACCGGGGAGCTGTTTTTT	CASSQPGTGHTGELFF
TRBV6-6	TRBJ1-6	TRBD1	few	TGTGCCAGCAGTTACTCGAGGACAGGTCATTCACCCCTCCACTTT	CASSYSRTGHSPLHF
TRBV7-2	TRBJ1-3	-	few	TGTGCCAGCAGCCCCCGGGGGCCAGAAAACACCATATATTTT	CASSPRGPENTIYF
TRBV6-4	TRBJ2-2	TRBD1	few	TGTGCCAGCAAACAGGAGCAGGGGGCAACCGGGGAGCTGTTTTTT	CASKQEQGATGELFF
TRBV28	TRBJ2-1	-	-	TGTGCCAGCAGTACCAGAAATGAGCAGTTCTTC	CASSTRNEQFF
TRBV4-3	TRBJ2-1	TRBD2	-	TGCGCCAGCAGCCAAGTTTTCCTAGCGGGGGGGGAGAATGAGCAGTTCTTC	CASSQVFLAGGENEQFF
TRBV12-3/TRBV12-4	TRBJ2-3	TRBD2	many	TGTGCCAGCCACGGGGGGGGGTGGACAGATACGCAGTATTTT	CASHGGGWTDTQYF
TRBV6-6	TRBJ1-5	-	-	TGTGCCAGCAGTTACTCAGTTCTCAGTCAGCCCCAGCATTTT	CASSYSVLSQPQHF
TRBV12-3/TRBV12-4	TRBJ1-2	-	few	TGTGCCAGCAGTTTTCCGGCTCGGGGCTACACCTTC	CASSFPARGYTF
TRBV29-1	TRBJ2-3	-	many	TGCAGCGTTGAAAAAGGGGGAGATACGCAGTATTTT	CSVEKGGDTQYF
TRBV6-2/TRBV6-3	TRBJ2-5	-	few	TGTGCCAGCAGTTACTCGACAGCTCAAGAGACCCAGTACTTC	CASSYSTAQETQYF
TRBV24-1	TRBJ2-2	TRBD1	many	TGTGCCACCAGTGATAGCGCAGGGGGCACCGGGGAGCTGTTTTTT	CATSDSAGGTGELFF
TRBV19	TRBJ1-2	-	few	TGTGCCACCCGAAGAGGCAGGGGAAGAGGCTACACCTTC	CATRRGRGRGYTF
TRBV4-3	TRBJ1-1	TRBD1	-	TGCGCCAGCAGCCAAGACCCGACAGGGGGTGAAGCTTTCTTT	CASSQDPTGGEAFF
TRBV12-3/TRBV12-4	TRBJ2-5	TRBD1	few	TGTGCCAGCAGTCCGGGACAGGGGCGAAGAGAGACCCAGTACTTC	CASSPGQGRRETQYF
TRBV20-1	TRBJ1-2	-	many	TGCAGTGCTAGGAACTGGGACTATGGCTACACCTTC	CSARNWDYGYTF